This TCR beta chain emerged from a study of blood T cell repertoires in COVID-19. Study in general: Material from acute and convalescent COVID-19 was sourced from the United States, Italy and Spain.

This study enrolled people aged 18 to 89 from under 25 US geographic areas. Researchers sorted participants into cohorts using their self-reported clinical history. The data were produced by immunoSEQ multiplex PCR, yet TCRdb's version contains in-frame clones alone and is incomplete. The data show 150,000 to 200,000 clones, 89% seen once. Germline V gene sequence: CDR1 MNHEY, CDR2 SVGAGI. V lost 2 bases and J lost 9, with 11 bases in between. This CDR3 has 14 residues. V and J are TRBV6-5 and TRBJ1-6; no clear D. The sequenced sample consisted of PBMCs or T cells enriched from blood (not recorded which). The receptor was isolated from a woman aged 18-29 years who had recovered from COVID-19. The CDR3 sequence: CASSYDAVSSPLHF. CDR3 DNA sequence: TGTGCCAGCAGTTACGATGCGGTCAGTTCACCCCTCCACTTT.